A selection of T cell receptor beta chains follows, all from one sample in a study of shared clonotypes between healthy human individuals. TCRdb keeps only in-frame clones here, not all; method: immunoSEQ multiplex PCR. This table holds about 2.2 million clones, around 95% found once. The sequenced material came from naive CD8+ T cells from PBMCs. Receptors originate from a man between 18 and 29 years old in good health. Some clones in this sample may be carry-over from other donors' samples. CDR3s include the opening cysteine and the closing phenylalanine or tryptophan. Fields, in order: J gene, V gene, CDR3 length, D gene, clone size, CDR3 DNA, CDR3 protein. D genes are given only for firm matches. Rows may omit the clone size; those that give it use once, few, many or a size class.

J gene: TRBJ2-3
V gene: TRBV30
CDR3 length: 12
D gene: NA
clone size: NA
CDR3 DNA: TGTGCCTGGAGTCCCGACACAGATACGCAGTATTTT
CDR3 protein: CAWSPDTDTQYF

J gene: TRBJ1-1
V gene: TRBV30
CDR3 length: 13
D gene: TRBD1
clone size: few
CDR3 DNA: TGTGCCTGGAGCGGAGACAGGGGGCCTGAAGCTTTCTTT
CDR3 protein: CAWSGDRGPEAFF

J gene: TRBJ2-2
V gene: TRBV7-6
CDR3 length: 21
D gene: TRBD2
clone size: NA
CDR3 DNA: TGTGCCAGCAGCTTAGTATTTGGACTAGCGGTCCAAGTGATAAACACCGGGGAGCTGTTTTTT
CDR3 protein: CASSLVFGLAVQVINTGELFF

J gene: TRBJ2-7
V gene: TRBV28
CDR3 length: 14
D gene: NA
clone size: NA
CDR3 DNA: TGTGCCAGCAGTCTCCCGGACAGCTCCTACGAGCAGTACTTC
CDR3 protein: CASSLPDSSYEQYF

J gene: TRBJ2-7
V gene: TRBV11-2
CDR3 length: 13
D gene: NA
clone size: once
CDR3 DNA: TGTGCCAGCAGCTTAGAAGCTAGGAGTGAGCAGTACTTC
CDR3 protein: CASSLEARSEQYF

J gene: TRBJ2-5
V gene: TRBV11-2
CDR3 length: 15
D gene: TRBD1
clone size: NA
CDR3 DNA: TGTGCCAGCAGCTCCCGACAGGGTTGGGCGGAGACCCAGTACTTC
CDR3 protein: CASSSRQGWAETQYF

J gene: TRBJ2-7
V gene: TRBV2
CDR3 length: 15
D gene: TRBD2
clone size: NA
CDR3 DNA: TGTGCCAGCAGTGAAGGGGCGGGAGGGCCCTACGAGCAGTACTTC
CDR3 protein: CASSEGAGGPYEQYF

J gene: TRBJ1-2
V gene: TRBV25-1
CDR3 length: 15
D gene: NA
clone size: NA
CDR3 DNA: TGTGCCAGCAGTGTCGGTGTGCACGGACAGTATGGCTACACCTTC
CDR3 protein: CASSVGVHGQYGYTF

J gene: TRBJ1-2
V gene: TRBV27
CDR3 length: 14
D gene: NA
clone size: once
CDR3 DNA: TGTGCCAGCAGTTCGGGCAGGCGGGCCTATGGCTACACCTTC
CDR3 protein: CASSSGRRAYGYTF

J gene: TRBJ2-2
V gene: TRBV28
CDR3 length: 16
D gene: TRBD1
clone size: once
CDR3 DNA: TGTGCCAGCAGTTTTCCGACCCTACAGGGGACCGGGGAGCTGTTTTTT
CDR3 protein: CASSFPTLQGTGELFF

J gene: TRBJ2-7
V gene: TRBV7-6
CDR3 length: 14
D gene: TRBD1
clone size: NA
CDR3 DNA: TGTGCCAGCAGCTCATCGGGACAGCTCTACGAGCAGTACTTC
CDR3 protein: CASSSSGQLYEQYF

J gene: TRBJ1-5
V gene: TRBV7-9
CDR3 length: 13
D gene: NA
clone size: NA
CDR3 DNA: TGTGCCAGCAGCCCGGGAGGCAATCAGCCCCAGCATTTT
CDR3 protein: CASSPGGNQPQHF

J gene: TRBJ2-2
V gene: TRBV6-1
CDR3 length: 13
D gene: NA
clone size: NA
CDR3 DNA: TGTGCCAGCAGTGACCCGGGGGCCTGGGAGCTGTTTTTT
CDR3 protein: CASSDPGAWELFF

J gene: TRBJ2-7
V gene: TRBV28
CDR3 length: 12
D gene: NA
clone size: once
CDR3 DNA: TGTGCCAGCAGTTCAGGGGCCTACGAGCAGTACTTC
CDR3 protein: CASSSGAYEQYF

J gene: TRBJ2-1
V gene: TRBV28
CDR3 length: 14
D gene: NA
clone size: NA
CDR3 DNA: TGTGCCAGCAGTTTTAGCGGAACCTACAATGAGCAGTTCTTC
CDR3 protein: CASSFSGTYNEQFF

J gene: TRBJ1-2
V gene: TRBV27
CDR3 length: 16
D gene: NA
clone size: NA
CDR3 DNA: TGTGCCAGCAGTTTAGATAGGGATGGAGCTAACTATGGCTACACCTTC
CDR3 protein: CASSLDRDGANYGYTF

J gene: TRBJ2-3
V gene: TRBV5-1
CDR3 length: 15
D gene: TRBD2
clone size: NA
CDR3 DNA: TGCGCCAGCAGCTTGGAGAGCGGGAGAATAGATACGCAGTATTTT
CDR3 protein: CASSLESGRIDTQYF

J gene: TRBJ2-7
V gene: TRBV29-1
CDR3 length: 11
D gene: TRBD2
clone size: NA
CDR3 DNA: TGCAGCGCAATTTACGGGAGGGAGCAGTACTTC
CDR3 protein: CSAIYGREQYF

J gene: TRBJ2-6
V gene: TRBV27
CDR3 length: 17
D gene: TRBD1
clone size: NA
CDR3 DNA: TGTGCCAGCAGTACCTCGACAGGGGGCCCTGGGGCCAACGTCCTGACTTTC
CDR3 protein: CASSTSTGGPGANVLTF

J gene: TRBJ2-3
V gene: TRBV11-2
CDR3 length: 16
D gene: TRBD2
clone size: NA
CDR3 DNA: TGTGCCAGCAGCTACCTCGGACTAGCGGGAACAGATACGCAGTATTTT
CDR3 protein: CASSYLGLAGTDTQYF

J gene: TRBJ2-7
V gene: TRBV4-2
CDR3 length: 15
D gene: NA
clone size: NA
CDR3 DNA: TGTGCCAGCAGCCAAGATTTGGTCCGACGGCCCGAGCAGTACTTC
CDR3 protein: CASSQDLVRRPEQYF

J gene: TRBJ1-2
V gene: TRBV5-6
CDR3 length: 13
D gene: TRBD1
clone size: NA
CDR3 DNA: TGTGCCAGCAGCTTGGGACAGGGGGGCGGCTACACCTTC
CDR3 protein: CASSLGQGGGYTF

J gene: TRBJ2-2
V gene: TRBV2
CDR3 length: 20
D gene: TRBD2
clone size: NA
CDR3 DNA: TGTGCCAGCAGCTTTCCTGTCGACGGACGACTAGCCATGAACACCGGGGAGCTGTTTTTT
CDR3 protein: CASSFPVDGRLAMNTGELFF

J gene: TRBJ2-2
V gene: TRBV18
CDR3 length: 14
D gene: NA
clone size: NA
CDR3 DNA: TGTGCCAGCTCACAACCTGACAGGCGCGGGGAGCTGTTTTTT
CDR3 protein: CASSQPDRRGELFF

J gene: TRBJ2-7
V gene: TRBV28
CDR3 length: 13
D gene: NA
clone size: NA
CDR3 DNA: TGTGCCAGCAGTTTATCCGAGCTCTACGAGCAGTACTTC
CDR3 protein: CASSLSELYEQYF

J gene: TRBJ2-7
V gene: TRBV27
CDR3 length: 14
D gene: TRBD1
clone size: NA
CDR3 DNA: TGTGCCAGCAGTTTATCGGGCATTACAGGGGTGCAGTACTTC
CDR3 protein: CASSLSGITGVQYF

J gene: TRBJ1-1
V gene: TRBV4-1
CDR3 length: 17
D gene: NA
clone size: NA
CDR3 DNA: TGCGCCAGCAGCCAACAGGGAGGGGCTCGGGAGGACACTGAAGCTTTCTTT
CDR3 protein: CASSQQGGAREDTEAFF

J gene: TRBJ2-7
V gene: TRBV25-1
CDR3 length: 16
D gene: NA
clone size: NA
CDR3 DNA: TGTGCCAGCAGTGAACTGAGGGGTGGGAAGCGGAACGAGCAGTACTTC
CDR3 protein: CASSELRGGKRNEQYF

J gene: TRBJ2-7
V gene: TRBV4-2
CDR3 length: 16
D gene: NA
clone size: NA
CDR3 DNA: TGTGCCAGCAGCCAAGATCTTGCGGCCGATGGGGACGAGCAGTACTTC
CDR3 protein: CASSQDLAADGDEQYF

J gene: TRBJ2-7
V gene: TRBV7-6
CDR3 length: 15
D gene: NA
clone size: NA
CDR3 DNA: TGTGCCAGCAGCTTAGCTCAGCTTTGGGGTTCCGAGCAGTACTTC
CDR3 protein: CASSLAQLWGSEQYF

J gene: TRBJ1-2
V gene: TRBV15
CDR3 length: 14
D gene: NA
clone size: NA
CDR3 DNA: TGTGCCACCAGCAGAGAATTAAGCAGCTATGGCTACACCTTC
CDR3 protein: CATSRELSSYGYTF

J gene: TRBJ1-3
V gene: TRBV15
CDR3 length: 13
D gene: NA
clone size: NA
CDR3 DNA: TGTGCCACCAGGGATCATTCTGGAAACACCATATATTTT
CDR3 protein: CATRDHSGNTIYF

J gene: TRBJ2-3
V gene: TRBV13
CDR3 length: 14
D gene: NA
clone size: NA
CDR3 DNA: TGTGCCAGCAGCCTGGGACTCCCGGGAGATACGCAGTATTTT
CDR3 protein: CASSLGLPGDTQYF

J gene: TRBJ2-3
V gene: TRBV28
CDR3 length: 12
D gene: NA
clone size: NA
CDR3 DNA: TGTGCCAGCAGTTTTGGCGGAGATACGCAGTATTTT
CDR3 protein: CASSFGGDTQYF

J gene: TRBJ2-7
V gene: TRBV6-5
CDR3 length: 10
D gene: NA
clone size: NA
CDR3 DNA: TGTGCCAGCAGAGACTACGAGCAGTACTTC
CDR3 protein: CASRDYEQYF

J gene: TRBJ1-3
V gene: TRBV7-6
CDR3 length: 13
D gene: TRBD1
clone size: NA
CDR3 DNA: TGTGCCAGCAGCATAGACAGGGCTGACACCATATATTTT
CDR3 protein: CASSIDRADTIYF

J gene: TRBJ2-7
V gene: TRBV30
CDR3 length: 15
D gene: TRBD1
clone size: NA
CDR3 DNA: TGTGCCTGGCCCATGGGGGACAGGGGAGGCTACGAGCAGTACTTC
CDR3 protein: CAWPMGDRGGYEQYF

J gene: TRBJ2-7
V gene: TRBV6-1
CDR3 length: 13
D gene: NA
clone size: NA
CDR3 DNA: TGTGCCAGCAGTCAAGCCCCGGTTTACGAGCAGTACTTC
CDR3 protein: CASSQAPVYEQYF

J gene: TRBJ2-7
V gene: TRBV7-6
CDR3 length: 14
D gene: NA
clone size: NA
CDR3 DNA: TGTGCCAGCAGCTCCTCCGGCCAGGGCTACGAGCAGTACTTC
CDR3 protein: CASSSSGQGYEQYF

J gene: TRBJ2-3
V gene: TRBV2
CDR3 length: 13
D gene: NA
clone size: NA
CDR3 DNA: TGTGCCAGCAGTTACGTACCCCTTTTGGGGCAGTATTTT
CDR3 protein: CASSYVPLLGQYF

J gene: TRBJ1-3
V gene: TRBV5-4
CDR3 length: 13
D gene: TRBD1
clone size: NA
CDR3 DNA: TGTGCCAGCAGCTTGGGACAGGGGGACACCATATATTTT
CDR3 protein: CASSLGQGDTIYF

J gene: TRBJ2-5
V gene: TRBV5-1
CDR3 length: 17
D gene: TRBD2
clone size: once
CDR3 DNA: TGCGCCAGCAGCTTGGCCGGACTAGCGGGCCCCCAAGAGACCCAGTACTTC
CDR3 protein: CASSLAGLAGPQETQYF